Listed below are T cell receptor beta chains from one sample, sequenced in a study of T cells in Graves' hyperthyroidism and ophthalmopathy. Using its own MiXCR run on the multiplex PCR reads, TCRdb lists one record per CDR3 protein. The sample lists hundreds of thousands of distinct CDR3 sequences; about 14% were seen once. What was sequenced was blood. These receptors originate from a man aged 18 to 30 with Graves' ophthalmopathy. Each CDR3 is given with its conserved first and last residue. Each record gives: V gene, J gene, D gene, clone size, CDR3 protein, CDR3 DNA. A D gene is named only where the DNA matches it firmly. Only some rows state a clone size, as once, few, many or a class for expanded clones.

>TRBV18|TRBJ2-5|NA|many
CASSGRPDPRETQYF
TGTGCCAGCTCCGGACGACCCGACCCACGGGAGACCCAGTACTTC
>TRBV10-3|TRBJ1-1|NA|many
CAISESIRGNTEAFF
TGTGCCATCAGTGAGTCGATAAGGGGTAACACTGAAGCTTTCTTT
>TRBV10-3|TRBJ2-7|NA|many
CATSGTSNYEQYF
TGTGCCACCTCCGGGACATCTAACTACGAGCAGTACTTC
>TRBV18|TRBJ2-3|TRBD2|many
CASSPPSLAGDPDTQYF
TGTGCCAGCTCACCTCCCTCCTTAGCGGGAGATCCAGATACGCAGTATTTT
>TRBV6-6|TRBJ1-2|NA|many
CASSYRGQGNYGYTF
TGTGCCAGCAGTTACAGGGGTCAGGGAAACTATGGCTACACCTTC
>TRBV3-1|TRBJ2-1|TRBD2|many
CASSQDSGTVGWEQFF
TGTGCCAGCAGCCAAGATAGCGGGACCGTCGGTTGGGAGCAGTTCTTC
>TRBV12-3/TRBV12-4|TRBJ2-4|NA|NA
CASQERAKNIQYF
TGTGCCAGCCAGGAACGGGCCAAAAACATTCAGTACTTC
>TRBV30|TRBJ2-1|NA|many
CAWIPSYNEQFF
TGTGCCTGGATCCCGAGTTACAATGAGCAGTTCTTC
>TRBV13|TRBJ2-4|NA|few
CASSENEAAHNIQYF
TGTGCCAGCAGCGAAAATGAGGCAGCTCACAACATTCAGTACTTC
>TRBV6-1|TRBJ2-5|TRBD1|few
CASSAQGTIRETQYF
TGTGCCAGCAGTGCACAGGGGACGATCAGGGAGACCCAGTACTTC
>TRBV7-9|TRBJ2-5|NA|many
CASGHGGETQYF
TGTGCCAGCGGGCACGGAGGGGAGACCCAGTACTTC
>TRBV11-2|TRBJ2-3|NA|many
CASSLMLAAYGDTQYF
TGTGCCAGCAGCTTAATGCTAGCTGCCTATGGAGATACGCAGTATTTT
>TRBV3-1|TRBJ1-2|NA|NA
CASSQGKWGDIDYTF
TGTGCCAGCAGCCAAGGGAAGTGGGGCGACATAGACTACACCTTC
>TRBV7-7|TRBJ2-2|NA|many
CASSLSSGGTGELFF
TGTGCTAGCAGCTTAAGTAGCGGAGGAACCGGGGAGCTGTTTTTT
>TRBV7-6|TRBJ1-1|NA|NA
CASSHSVETEAFF
TGTGCCAGCAGCCACTCCGTGGAAACTGAAGCTTTCTTT
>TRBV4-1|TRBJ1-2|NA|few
CASSQDWRLPYYGYTF
TGCGCCAGCAGCCAAGATTGGAGACTCCCGTACTATGGCTACACCTTC
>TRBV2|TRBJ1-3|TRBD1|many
CAGPGQVSGNTIYF
TGTGCCGGACCGGGACAGGTCTCTGGAAACACCATATATTTT
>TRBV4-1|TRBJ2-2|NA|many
CASSGAALNTGELFF
TGCGCCAGCAGTGGAGCAGCGTTGAACACCGGGGAGCTGTTTTTT
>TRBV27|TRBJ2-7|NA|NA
CASSLYPGTFDEQYF
TGTGCCAGCAGTTTATACCCCGGGACATTCGACGAGCAGTACTTC
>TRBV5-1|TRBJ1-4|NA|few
CASSLGQSNEKLFF
TGCGCCAGCAGCTTGGGGCAGAGTAATGAAAAACTGTTTTTT
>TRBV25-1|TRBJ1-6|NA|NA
CASSAHSSSYNSPLHF
TGTGCCAGCAGCGCCCACAGTAGCTCCTATAATTCACCCCTCCACTTT
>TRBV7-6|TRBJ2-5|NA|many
CASSLLAGVTQETQYF
TGTGCCAGCAGCTTACTGGCAGGGGTAACTCAAGAGACCCAGTACTTC
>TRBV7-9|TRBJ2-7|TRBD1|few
CASSSTGDNSYEQYF
TGTGCCAGCAGCTCAACAGGGGACAATTCCTACGAGCAGTACTTC
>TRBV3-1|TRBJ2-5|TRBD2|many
CASSQEGGGRETQYF
TGTGCCAGCAGCCAAGAAGGCGGGGGGCGAGAGACCCAGTACTTC
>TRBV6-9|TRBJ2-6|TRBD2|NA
CASSSPAGGISGASVLTF
TGTGCCAGCAGTTCCCCTGCGGGGGGAATCTCTGGGGCCAGCGTCCTGACTTTC
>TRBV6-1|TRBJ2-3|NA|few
CASTAGGASTDTQYF
TGTGCCAGCACAGCGGGTGGAGCCAGCACAGATACGCAGTATTTT
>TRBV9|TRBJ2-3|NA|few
CASSVGSAGDTQYF
TGTGCCAGCAGCGTAGGCAGCGCCGGGGATACGCAGTATTTT
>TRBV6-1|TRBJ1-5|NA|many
CASRPERFSNQPQHF
TGTGCCAGCAGACCTGAGAGGTTTAGCAATCAGCCCCAGCATTTT
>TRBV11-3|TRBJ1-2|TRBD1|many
CASSKGGDYGYTF
TGTGCCAGCAGCAAAGGGGGCGACTATGGCTACACCTTC
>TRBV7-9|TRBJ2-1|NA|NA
CASSLGTGVYYNEQFF
TGTGCCAGCAGCTTAGGGACGGGAGTTTACTACAATGAGCAGTTCTTC
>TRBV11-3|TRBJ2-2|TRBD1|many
CASSYPTGVGTGELFF
TGTGCCAGCAGCTATCCGACAGGGGTAGGCACCGGGGAGCTGTTTTTT
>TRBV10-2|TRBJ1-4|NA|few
CASSDDWGYEKLFF
TGCGCCAGCAGTGATGATTGGGGGTATGAAAAACTGTTTTTT
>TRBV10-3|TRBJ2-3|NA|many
CAITPGGIGDTQYF
TGTGCCATCACCCCAGGGGGGATTGGAGATACGCAGTATTTT
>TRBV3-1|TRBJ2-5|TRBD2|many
CASSQDGGAETQYF
TGTGCCAGCAGCCAAGACGGGGGGGCCGAGACCCAGTACTTC
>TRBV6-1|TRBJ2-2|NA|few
CASSPVLTGELFF
TGTGCCAGCAGCCCCGTTTTGACCGGGGAGCTGTTTTTT
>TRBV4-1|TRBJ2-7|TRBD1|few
CASSPPDRLSYEQYF
TGCGCCAGCAGCCCCCCGGACAGGCTCTCCTACGAGCAGTACTTC
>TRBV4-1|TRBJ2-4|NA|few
CASSQEWTAKNIQYF
TGCGCCAGCAGCCAAGAATGGACGGCTAAAAACATTCAGTACTTC
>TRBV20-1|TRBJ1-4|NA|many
CSADGYEKLFF
TGCAGTGCGGACGGGTATGAAAAACTGTTTTTT
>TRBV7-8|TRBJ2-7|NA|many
CASSQHRGGYEQYF
TGTGCCAGCAGCCAACACCGGGGAGGCTACGAGCAGTACTTC
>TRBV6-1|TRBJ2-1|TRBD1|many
CASSIQGTSSYNEQFF
TGTGCCAGCAGTATACAGGGGACGAGCTCCTACAATGAGCAGTTCTTC
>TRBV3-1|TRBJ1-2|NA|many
CASSTQPEGVGYTF
TGTGCCAGCAGCACCCAGCCTGAAGGGGTGGGCTACACCTTC
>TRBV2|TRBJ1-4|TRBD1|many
CASSDRGRDEKLFF
TGTGCCAGCAGCGACAGGGGGCGAGATGAAAAACTGTTTTTT
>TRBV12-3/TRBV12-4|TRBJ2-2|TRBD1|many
CASSLRGLRGELFF
TGTGCCAGCAGTTTGAGGGGGCTAAGGGGGGAGCTGTTTTTT
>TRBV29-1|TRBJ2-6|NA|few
CSVEEAEHSGANVLTF
TGCAGCGTTGAAGAAGCAGAGCACTCTGGGGCCAACGTCCTGACTTTC
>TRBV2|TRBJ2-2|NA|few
CASGNYTGELFF
TGTGCCAGCGGGAATTACACCGGGGAGCTGTTTTTT
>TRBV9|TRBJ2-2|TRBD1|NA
CASSVAGDRVNTGELFF
TGTGCCAGCAGCGTAGCCGGGGACAGGGTGAACACCGGGGAGCTGTTTTTT
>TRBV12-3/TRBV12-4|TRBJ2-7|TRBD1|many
CASRRTGNHEQYF
TGTGCCAGCAGACGGACAGGGAACCACGAGCAGTACTTC